The 13 T cell receptor beta chains below were found in one sample sequenced in a study of blood T cell repertoires in COVID-19. Only in-frame clones appear in the TCRdb table, and some are missing; sequencing was by immunoSEQ multiplex PCR. Among approximately 69,000 clones listed, more than 75% were seen once. The sequenced sample consisted of peripheral blood. These receptors came from a woman aged 80 or over with acute or convalescent COVID-19.

The J gene is TRBJ1-1, the V gene TRBV2; no definite D call. CDR3 length: 11 amino acids. Germline V lookup: CDR1 SNHLY, CDR2 FYNNEI. V lost 8 bases and J 9 bases, leaving 13 bases between the germline ends. The CDR3 sequence is CASEAGLKAFF. The CDR3, as DNA: TGTGCCAGCGAGGCCGGACTTAAAGCTTTCTTT.

This clone appeared a few times. The rearrangement links TRBV3-1 (or the pseudogene TRBV3-2) to TRBJ2-7, with D possibly being TRBD2 (5 bases). Germline V gene sequence: CDR1 LGHDT, CDR2 YNNKEL (reference sequence). The CDR3 length is 15 residues. The V end was cut by 4 bases, the J end by 0 bases, with 13 bases between. The CDR3 DNA sequence: TGTGCCAGCAGCCCGGGGTTGGGGTCCTCCTACGAGCAGTACTTC. Translated: CASSPGLGSSYEQYF.

The chain has TRBV6-2 or TRBV6-3 and TRBJ2-5; 7 bases fit TRBD1. Germline CDR1 MNHEY, CDR2 SVGEGT. The CDR3 length is 15 residues. With V trimmed by 5 bases and J by 7 bases, 13 bases remained unmatched. In DNA form, the CDR3 reads TGTGCCAGCAGTCCAGAGGGGCAGGGGGTGTGGACCCAGTACTTC. Its translation is CASSPEGQGVWTQYF.

The CDR3 nucleotides read TGTGCCAGTACTGCAAACAGGTTCTCCTACAATGAGCAGTTCTTC. It is translated as CASTANRFSYNEQFF. V usage is TRBV19 and J usage is TRBJ2-1; D perhaps matches TRBD1 (5 bases). Trimming took off 7 bases at V and 0 bases at J, with 13 bases between the two ends. CDR1 is LNHDA and CDR2 is SQIVND in the germline V gene (reference sequence). This CDR3 is 15 amino acids long.

The rearrangement links TRBV27 to TRBJ2-5; 10 positions match TRBD1. This CDR3 region has 14 residues. Trimming cost V 5 bases and J 1 base; bases outside gene matches: 1. Looked up from germline, CDR1 is MNHEY and CDR2 is SMNVEV (reference sequence). CDR3: CASSRQGAQETQYF. The CDR3 DNA is TGTGCCAGCAGTAGACAGGGGGCCCAAGAGACCCAGTACTTC.

V usage is TRBV6-2 or TRBV6-3 and J usage is TRBJ2-2, with TRBD1 identical over 9 bases. Losses at the gene ends were 3 bases for V and 2 bases for J; bases not matched to a gene: 4. Germline lookup yields CDR1 MNHEY and CDR2 SVGEGT. CDR3 length equals 16 residues. The CDR3 here is CASSYPTGGNTGELFF. The CDR3 DNA follows: TGTGCCAGCAGTTATCCGACAGGGGGAAACACCGGGGAGCTGTTTTTT.

This chain joins TRBV27 and TRBJ2-2; possible D gene TRBD2, 6 bases. CDR3 length equals 15 residues. CDR1 and CDR2 (germline): MNHEY, SMNVEV (reference sequence). V was clipped by 5 bases and J by 7 bases, with 17 bases between them. The CDR3 region has the DNA TGTGCCAGCAGTCCTCCGGGAGCCCTGCTCGGGGAGCTGTTTTTT. It codes for CASSPPGALLGELFF.

The chain couples TRBV6-5 to TRBJ1-1, with 7 nucleotides matching TRBD1. The CDR3 sequence is 14 residues long. With 6 bases clipped from V and 4 bases from J, the junction kept 8 bases outside the gene matches. CDR1 is MNHEY and CDR2 is SVGAGI in the germline V gene. The CDR3 coding sequence is TGTGCCAGCAGCTTGGGACAGCTTCGCACTGAAGCTTTCTTT. Residues: CASSLGQLRTEAFF.

The rearrangement links TRBV12-5 to TRBJ1-3, with 7 bases identical to TRBD1. V shed 3 bases, J shed 4 bases, and the junction held 12 bases outside the gene matches. There are 17 residues in the CDR3. The germline gives CDR1 LGHNT, CDR2 FRNRAP. CDR3 residues: CASGLSHPGQKGNTIYF. The CDR3 DNA sequence: TGTGCTAGTGGTTTATCCCACCCGGGACAGAAGGGAAACACCATATATTTT.

This chain joins TRBV7-2 and TRBJ2-2; TRBD2 aligns across 12 bases. Germline assignment: CDR1 SGHTA and CDR2 FQGNSA. Trimming at V came to 0 bases and at J to 4 bases, leaving 0 bases not matched to a gene. The CDR3 runs 16 residues. As DNA, the CDR3 is TGTGCCAGCAGCTTAGCGGGACTAGCGGGCACCGGGGAGCTGTTTTTT. This sequence encodes CASSLAGLAGTGELFF.

The chain links TRBV10-3 to TRBJ2-1, with TRBD1 as a possible D gene (6 bases). V shed 3 bases and J shed 7 bases, with 10 bases lying between them. CDR3 length equals 13 residues. The germline gives CDR1 ENHRY, CDR2 SYGVKD. The CDR3 reads CAISDRQDNEQFF. The CDR3 DNA follows: TGTGCCATCAGTGACCGACAGGATAATGAGCAGTTCTTC.

The V gene is TRBV19, the J gene TRBJ2-1; maybe TRBD1 (6 bases). Germline V gene lookup returns CDR1 LNHDA and CDR2 SQIVND (reference sequence). The CDR3 is 14 residues long. V dropped 4 bases and J dropped 0 bases, with 7 bases sitting between them. The CDR3 DNA follows: TGTGCCAGTAGTAAGGGGGACTCCTACAATGAGCAGTTCTTC. Its translation is CASSKGDSYNEQFF. The complete variable domain, with remaining parts taken from reference TRBV19 and TRBJ2-1, reads DGGITQSPKYLFRKEGQNVTLSCEQNLNHDAMYWYRQDPGQGLRLIYYSQIVNDFQKGDIAEGYSVSREKKESFPLTVTSAQKNPTAFYLCASSKGDSYNEQFFGPGTRLTVL.

The chain combines TRBV7-6 with TRBJ2-2; possible D gene TRBD1, 6 bases. Trimming removed 1 base at V and 4 bases at J, with 10 bases between. The V gene's germline CDR1 is SGHVS and CDR2 FNYEAQ. This CDR3 has 15 amino acids. CDR3 sequence reads: CASSLGLGGTGELFF. CDR3 DNA sequence: TGTGCCAGCAGCTTAGGGCTAGGGGGCACCGGGGAGCTGTTTTTT.